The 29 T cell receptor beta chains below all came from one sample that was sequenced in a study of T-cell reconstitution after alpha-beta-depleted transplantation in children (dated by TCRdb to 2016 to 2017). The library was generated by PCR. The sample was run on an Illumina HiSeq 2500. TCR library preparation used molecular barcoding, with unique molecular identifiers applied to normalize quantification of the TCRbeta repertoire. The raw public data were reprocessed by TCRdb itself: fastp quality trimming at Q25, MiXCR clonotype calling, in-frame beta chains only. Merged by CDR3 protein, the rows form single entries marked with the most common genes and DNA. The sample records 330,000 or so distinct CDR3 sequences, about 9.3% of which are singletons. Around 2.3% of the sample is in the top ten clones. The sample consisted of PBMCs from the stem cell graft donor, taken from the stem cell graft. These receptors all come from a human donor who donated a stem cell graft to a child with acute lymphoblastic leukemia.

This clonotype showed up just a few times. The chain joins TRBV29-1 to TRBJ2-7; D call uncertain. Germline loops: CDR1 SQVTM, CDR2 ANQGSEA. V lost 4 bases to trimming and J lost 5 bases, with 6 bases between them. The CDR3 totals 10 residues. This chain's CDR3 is CSVVSHEQYF. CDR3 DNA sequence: TGCAGCGTTGTGAGCCACGAGCAGTACTTC.

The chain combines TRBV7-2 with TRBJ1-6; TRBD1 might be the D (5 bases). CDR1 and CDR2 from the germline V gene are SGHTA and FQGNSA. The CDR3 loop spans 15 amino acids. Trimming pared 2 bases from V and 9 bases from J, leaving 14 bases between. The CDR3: CASSLWAGRGSPLHF. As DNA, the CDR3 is TGTGCCAGCAGCTTATGGGCAGGGCGAGGTTCACCCCTCCACTTT.

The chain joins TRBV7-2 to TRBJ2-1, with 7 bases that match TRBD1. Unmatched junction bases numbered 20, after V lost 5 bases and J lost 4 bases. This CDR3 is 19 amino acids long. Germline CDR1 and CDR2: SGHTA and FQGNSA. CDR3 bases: TGTGCCAGCAGCCCGGTGATGGTAGGTCGGGACAGATCGTACAATGAGCAGTTCTTC. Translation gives CASSPVMVGRDRSYNEQFF.

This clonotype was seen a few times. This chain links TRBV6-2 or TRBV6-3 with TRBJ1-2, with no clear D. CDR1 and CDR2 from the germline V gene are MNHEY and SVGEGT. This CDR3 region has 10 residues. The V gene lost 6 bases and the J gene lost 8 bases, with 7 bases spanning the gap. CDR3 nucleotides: TGTGCCAGCAGGAATGGCGGCTACACCTTC. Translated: CASRNGGYTF.

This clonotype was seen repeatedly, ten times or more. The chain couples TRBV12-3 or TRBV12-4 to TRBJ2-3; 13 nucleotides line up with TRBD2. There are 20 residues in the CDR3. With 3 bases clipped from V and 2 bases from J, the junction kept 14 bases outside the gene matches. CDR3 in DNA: TGTGCCAGCAGTTTTGGGCTACCCCTGGGACTAGCGGGACTCACAGATACGCAGTATTTT. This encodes CASSFGLPLGLAGLTDTQYF.

In DNA, the CDR3 is TGTGCCAGCAGCTCGGGACAGGGATATGTGGAGCAGTACTTC. Encoded protein: CASSSGQGYVEQYF. The chain is built from TRBV2 and TRBJ2-7; 9 nucleotides align to TRBD1. The junction had 10 bases not matched to a gene; V was cut back by 6 bases and J by 7 bases. Germline V CDR1 and CDR2: SNHLY, FYNNEI. CDR3 length: 14 residues.

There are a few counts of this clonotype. The CDR3 loop reads CASSPTGYSEAFF. The CDR3 nucleotides are TGTGCCAGTAGCCCGACAGGGTACTCTGAAGCTTTCTTT. The genes are TRBV19 and TRBJ1-1; 7 bases are shared with TRBD1. The trim removed 6 bases at V and 6 bases at J, leaving 7 bases unmatched. The CDR3 consists of 13 residues. CDR1 and CDR2 from the germline V gene are LNHDA and SQIVND (reference sequence). The full variable domain, with the rest looked up from reference TRBV19 and TRBJ1-1, is DGGITQSPKYLFRKEGQNVTLSCEQNLNHDAMYWYRQDPGQGLRLIYYSQIVNDFQKGDIAEGYSVSREKKESFPLTVTSAQKNPTAFYLCASSPTGYSEAFFGQGTRLTVV.

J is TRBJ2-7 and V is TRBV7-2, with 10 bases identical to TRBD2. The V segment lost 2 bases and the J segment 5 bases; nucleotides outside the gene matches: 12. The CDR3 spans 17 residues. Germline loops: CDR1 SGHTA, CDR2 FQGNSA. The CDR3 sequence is CASSLWPSGRGQDEQYF. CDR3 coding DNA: TGTGCCAGCAGCTTATGGCCTAGCGGGAGAGGGCAAGACGAGCAGTACTTC. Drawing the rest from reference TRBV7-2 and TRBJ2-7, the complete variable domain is GAGVSQSPSNKVTEKGKDVELRCDPISGHTALYWYRQSLGQGLEFLIYFQGNSAPDKSGLPSDRFSAERTGGSVSTLTIQRTQQEDSAVYLCASSLWPSGRGQDEQYFGPGTRLTVT.

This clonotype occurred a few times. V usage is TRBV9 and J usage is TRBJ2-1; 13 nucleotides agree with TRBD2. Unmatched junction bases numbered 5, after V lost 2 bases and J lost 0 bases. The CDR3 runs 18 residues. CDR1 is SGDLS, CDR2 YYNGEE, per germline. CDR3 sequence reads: CASSVRGLAGYSYNEQFF. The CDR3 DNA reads TGTGCCAGCAGCGTGAGGGGACTAGCGGGATACTCCTACAATGAGCAGTTCTTC.

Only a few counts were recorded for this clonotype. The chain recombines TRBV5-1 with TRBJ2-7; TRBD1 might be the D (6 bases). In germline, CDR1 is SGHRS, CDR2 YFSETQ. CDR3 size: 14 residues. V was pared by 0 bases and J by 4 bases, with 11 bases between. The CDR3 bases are TGCGCCAGCAGCTTGGCGGGACACCAATACGAGCAGTACTTC. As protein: CASSLAGHQYEQYF.

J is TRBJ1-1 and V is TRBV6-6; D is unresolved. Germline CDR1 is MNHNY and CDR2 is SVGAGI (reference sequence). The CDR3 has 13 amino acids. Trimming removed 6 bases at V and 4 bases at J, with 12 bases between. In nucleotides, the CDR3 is TGTGCCAGCAGCCCGGACTTGGGCACTGAAGCTTTCTTT. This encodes CASSPDLGTEAFF.

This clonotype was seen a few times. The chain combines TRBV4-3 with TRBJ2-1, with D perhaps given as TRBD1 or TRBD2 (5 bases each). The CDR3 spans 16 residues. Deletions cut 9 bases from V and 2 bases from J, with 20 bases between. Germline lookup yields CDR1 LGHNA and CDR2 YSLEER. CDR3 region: CARIQTGTKAYNEQFF. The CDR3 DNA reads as TGCGCCAGGATACAAACCGGGACCAAAGCCTACAATGAGCAGTTCTTC.

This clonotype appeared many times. CDR3 sequence reads: CASSEVGGTEAFF. The CDR3 DNA is TGCGCCAGCAGTGAAGTTGGTGGCACTGAAGCTTTCTTT. The chain links TRBV5-1 to TRBJ1-1; D call uncertain. This CDR3 region has 13 residues. Germline assignment: CDR1 SGHRS and CDR2 YFSETQ. V was clipped by 5 bases and J by 4 bases, with 12 bases between them. The variable domain in full, completed from reference TRBV5-1 and TRBJ1-1, reads KAGVTQTPRYLIKTRGQQVTLSCSPISGHRSVSWYQQTPGQGLQFLFEYFSETQRNKGNFPGRFSGRQFSNSRSEMNVSTLELGDSALYLCASSEVGGTEAFFGQGTRLTVV.

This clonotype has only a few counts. This CDR3 reads CASSVGNYGYTF. The CDR3 DNA follows: TGTGCCAGCAGCGTAGGGAACTATGGCTACACCTTC. V is TRBV9 and J is TRBJ1-2; D unresolved. V lost 0 bases, J lost 2 bases, and 2 bases lay in between. The CDR3 is made up of 12 amino acids. CDR1 and CDR2 from the germline V gene are SGDLS and YYNGEE.

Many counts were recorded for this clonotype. DNA of the CDR3: TGCAGCGTTGTGTTTTCTAGCGGGAGGTACAATGAGCAGTTCTTC. Translated: CSVVFSSGRYNEQFF. This sequence joins TRBV29-1 and TRBJ2-1, with TRBD2 matching over 11 bases. V lost 4 bases to trimming and J lost 4 bases; unmatched junction nucleotides: 6. This CDR3 contains 15 residues. The germline CDR1 and CDR2 sequences are SQVTM and ANQGSEA.

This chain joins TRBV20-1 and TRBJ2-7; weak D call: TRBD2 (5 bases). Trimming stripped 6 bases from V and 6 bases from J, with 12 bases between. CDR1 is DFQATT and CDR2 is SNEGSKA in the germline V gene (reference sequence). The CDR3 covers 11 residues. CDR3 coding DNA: TGCAGTGCCCGTATAGCGTCCGAGCAGTACTTC. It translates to CSARIASEQYF.

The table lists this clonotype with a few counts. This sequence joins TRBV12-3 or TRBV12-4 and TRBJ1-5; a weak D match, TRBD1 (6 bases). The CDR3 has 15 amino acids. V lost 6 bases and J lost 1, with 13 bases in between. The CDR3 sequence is CASSSNRASNQPQHF. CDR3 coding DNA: TGTGCCAGCAGCTCAAACAGGGCCAGCAATCAGCCCCAGCATTTT.

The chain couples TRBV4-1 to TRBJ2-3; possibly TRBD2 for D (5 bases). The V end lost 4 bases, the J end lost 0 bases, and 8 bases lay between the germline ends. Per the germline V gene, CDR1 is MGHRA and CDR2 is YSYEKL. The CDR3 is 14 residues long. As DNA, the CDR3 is TGCGCCAGCAGCCCGACTACTAGCACAGATACGCAGTATTTT. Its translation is CASSPTTSTDTQYF.

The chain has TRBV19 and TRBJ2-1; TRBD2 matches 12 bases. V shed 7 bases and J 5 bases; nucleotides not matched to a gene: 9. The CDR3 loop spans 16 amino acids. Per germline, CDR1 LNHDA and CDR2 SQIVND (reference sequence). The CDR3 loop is CASMGPGLAGDNEQFF. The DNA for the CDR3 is TGTGCCAGTATGGGACCGGGACTAGCGGGTGACAATGAGCAGTTCTTC.

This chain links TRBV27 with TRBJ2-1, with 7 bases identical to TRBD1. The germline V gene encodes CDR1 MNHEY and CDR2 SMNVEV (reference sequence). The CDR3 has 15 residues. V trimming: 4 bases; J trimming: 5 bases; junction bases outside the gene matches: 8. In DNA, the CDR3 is TGTGCCAGCAGTTGGGGACAGAGCTTTAACAATGAGCAGTTCTTC. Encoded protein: CASSWGQSFNNEQFF.

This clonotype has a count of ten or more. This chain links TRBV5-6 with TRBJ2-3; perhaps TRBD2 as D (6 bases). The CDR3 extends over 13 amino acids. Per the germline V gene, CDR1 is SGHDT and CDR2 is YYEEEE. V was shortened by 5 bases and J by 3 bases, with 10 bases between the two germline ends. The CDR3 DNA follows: TGTGCCAGCAGTTCACGGGGGACAGATACGCAGTATTTT. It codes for CASSSRGTDTQYF. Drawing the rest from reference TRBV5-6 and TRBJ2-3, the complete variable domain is DAGVTQSPTHLIKTRGQQVTLRCSPKSGHDTVSWYQQALGQGPQFIFQYYEEEERQRGNFPDRFSGHQFPNYSSELNVNALLLGDSALYLCASSSRGTDTQYFGPGTRLTVL.

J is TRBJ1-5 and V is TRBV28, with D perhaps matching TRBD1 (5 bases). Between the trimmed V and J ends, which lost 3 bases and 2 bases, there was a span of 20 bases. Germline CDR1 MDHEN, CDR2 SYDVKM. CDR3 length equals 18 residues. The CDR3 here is CASSLGTWTEKGNQPQHF. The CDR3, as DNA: TGTGCCAGCAGTTTGGGGACCTGGACGGAGAAAGGCAATCAGCCCCAGCATTTT.

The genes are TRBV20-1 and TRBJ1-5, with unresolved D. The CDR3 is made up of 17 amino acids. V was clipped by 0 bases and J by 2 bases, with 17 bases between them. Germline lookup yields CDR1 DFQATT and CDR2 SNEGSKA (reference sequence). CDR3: CSAREQNRALGNQPQHF. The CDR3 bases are TGCAGTGCTAGAGAGCAAAACAGAGCCCTTGGCAATCAGCCCCAGCATTTT.

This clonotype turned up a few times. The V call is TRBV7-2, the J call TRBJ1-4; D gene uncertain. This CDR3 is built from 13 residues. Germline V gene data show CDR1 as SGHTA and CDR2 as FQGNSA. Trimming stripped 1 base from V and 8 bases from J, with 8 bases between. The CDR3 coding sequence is TGTGCCAGCAGCTTAGGGTTGGGAGAAAAACTGTTTTTT. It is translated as CASSLGLGEKLFF.

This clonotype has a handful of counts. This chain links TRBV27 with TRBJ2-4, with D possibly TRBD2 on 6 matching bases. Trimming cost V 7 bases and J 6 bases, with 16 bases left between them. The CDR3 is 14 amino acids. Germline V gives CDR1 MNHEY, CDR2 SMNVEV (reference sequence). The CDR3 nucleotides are TGTGCCAGCACTCCCCGGGGAGGAATAAACATTCAGTACTTC. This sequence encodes CASTPRGGINIQYF.

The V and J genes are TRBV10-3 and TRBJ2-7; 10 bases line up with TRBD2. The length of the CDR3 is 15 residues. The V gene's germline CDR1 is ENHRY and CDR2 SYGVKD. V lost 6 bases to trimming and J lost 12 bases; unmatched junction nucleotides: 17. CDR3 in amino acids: CAIRGPSGGDDTWYF. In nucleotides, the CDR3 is TGTGCCATCAGGGGCCCCAGCGGGGGGGATGATACGTGGTACTTC.

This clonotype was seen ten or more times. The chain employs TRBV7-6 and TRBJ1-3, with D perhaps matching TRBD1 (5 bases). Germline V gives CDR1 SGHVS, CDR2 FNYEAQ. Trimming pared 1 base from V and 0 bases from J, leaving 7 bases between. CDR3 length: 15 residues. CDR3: CASSLGGSSGNTIYF. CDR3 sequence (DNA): TGTGCCAGCAGCTTAGGGGGCAGCTCTGGAAACACCATATATTTT.

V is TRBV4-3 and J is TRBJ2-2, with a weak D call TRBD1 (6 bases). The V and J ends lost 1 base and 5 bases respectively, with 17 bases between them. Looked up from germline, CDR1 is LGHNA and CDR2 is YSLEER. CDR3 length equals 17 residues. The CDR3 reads CASSQVWAGEMTGELFF. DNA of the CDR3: TGCGCCAGCAGCCAAGTTTGGGCAGGGGAGATGACCGGGGAGCTGTTTTTT.

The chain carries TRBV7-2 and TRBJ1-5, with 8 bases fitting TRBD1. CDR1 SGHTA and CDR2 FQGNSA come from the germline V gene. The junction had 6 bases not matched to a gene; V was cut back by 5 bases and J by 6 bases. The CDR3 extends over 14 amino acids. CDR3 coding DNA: TGTGCCAGCAGCCCCACAGGGGGTGGTCAGCCCCAGCATTTT. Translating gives CASSPTGGGQPQHF.